This TCR beta chain was observed in a study of shared clonotypes between healthy human individuals. At the level of the study: In total, the donors were a couple of women and a few men aged 18 to 49.

Profiling relied on immunoSEQ multiplex PCR, and the TCRdb table lists in-frame clones only, not all of them. This sample has about 110,000 clones, with approximately 65% found just once. Regarding this clone: The antigen is not known.

The V gene end was trimmed by 3 bases and the J gene end by 4 bases; junction bases not matched to a gene: 10. The germline V gene encodes CDR1 MDHEN and CDR2 SYDVKM. The length of the CDR3 is 18 residues. General study points: Of the naive CD4 clonotypes, around 5% were shared across several donors.

The receptor's source is a woman in her 30s in good health. The sequenced material came from memory CD8+ T cells sorted from blood. The subset: CD45RO+ cells pooled with CCR7-negative TemRA cells. The rearrangement uses TRBV28 and TRBJ2-2; TRBD2 aligns across 11 bases. The chain's CDR3 is CASSFETDGTSGTGELFF. CDR3 sequence (DNA): TGTGCCAGCAGTTTTGAGACGGATGGGACTAGCGGCACCGGGGAGCTGTTTTTT.